A selection of T cell receptor beta chains follows, all from one sample in a study of blood T cell repertoires in COVID-19. Using immunoSEQ multiplex PCR, the repertoire was profiled, and TCRdb retains in-frame clones only, with some absent. The sample has around 100,000 clones; 85% to 90% are singletons. Sample: peripheral blood. The origin of the receptors is a human donor in a cohort sampled during active COVID-19. Both conserved end residues are trimmed from each CDR3. Clone size, where shown, is once, few, many, or a class for clones that have expanded.

TRBV5-1	TRBJ2-1	once	ASSKGQGHNEQF
TRBV11-2	TRBJ1-2	-	ASSLDYGRNYGYT
TRBV11-2	TRBJ1-1	-	ASSPGLNTEAF
TRBV21-1	TRBJ1-6	-	ASARRDFYYSYNSPLH
TRBV6-5	TRBJ1-2	-	ASSWSGYGYT
TRBV19	TRBJ2-7	-	ASSIDPPSGTVS
TRBV11-2	TRBJ1-3	-	ASSPQIPSQAGNTIY
TRBV10-3	TRBJ1-1	-	AISDGQGNTEAF
TRBV13	TRBJ2-7	-	ASSLSGTAGYEQY
TRBV7-9	TRBJ2-1	-	ASSLEASGGAEQF
TRBV9	TRBJ2-5	-	ASSVGQASAQETQY
TRBV5-6	TRBJ1-2	-	ATSPRVNYGYT
TRBV3-1/TRBV3-2	TRBJ1-4	-	ASSQRQGREKLF
TRBV29-1	TRBJ2-1	-	SVGDRINEQF
TRBV5-6	TRBJ2-7	-	ASSNLLVGGNYEQY
TRBV19	TRBJ2-2	-	ASSIPLANTGELF
TRBV7-8	TRBJ1-6	-	ASSLPGQGETGSSYNSPLH
TRBV3-1/TRBV3-2	TRBJ1-2	-	ASSQALGDFYGYT
TRBV7-9	TRBJ2-5	-	ASSLGQGAWETQY
TRBV15	TRBJ2-2	-	ATSPQGLGTGELF
TRBV7-2	TRBJ1-1	-	ASSLRGTETEAF
TRBV2	TRBJ2-5	-	ASSEAGVETQY
TRBV20-1	TRBJ1-2	-	SASVPLGRDIRGGYT
TRBV5-1	TRBJ2-3	-	ASSSAPPTGTDTQY
TRBV5-5	TRBJ2-7	few	ASSLRTDLGDEQY
TRBV4-1	TRBJ1-5	once	ASSQDRENQPQH
TRBV29-1	TRBJ1-1	-	SVQAGTGGTEAF
TRBV10-2	TRBJ1-2	-	ASSSDRGLGYT
TRBV12-3/TRBV12-4	TRBJ1-1	-	ASRYGAF
TRBV29-1	TRBJ1-4	-	SVATGQTNEKLF
TRBV3-1/TRBV3-2	TRBJ1-1	-	ASSQEGQNTEAF
TRBV19	TRBJ1-6	-	ASSIGQGLKNSPLH
TRBV11-3	TRBJ2-7	-	ASSLEWTSGSVYEQY
TRBV6-2/TRBV6-3	TRBJ1-5	-	ASSYSWRDRGSNQPQH
TRBV5-1	TRBJ2-7	-	ASSLDGTGVVEQY
TRBV12-3/TRBV12-4	TRBJ2-3	-	ASGGNSDTQY
TRBV7-2	TRBJ2-5	-	ASSLPFGQGQETQY
TRBV5-1	TRBJ2-1	once	ASSFTSGRRPGHNEQF
TRBV6-2/TRBV6-3	TRBJ1-2	-	ASSYGRRAGGYT
TRBV10-2	TRBJ2-7	-	ASRGERGVVYEQY
TRBV19	TRBJ1-6	-	ASSLPGQGNSPLH
TRBV5-1	TRBJ1-4	-	ASSWGTGSNEKLF
TRBV19	TRBJ1-2	once	ASTGGQSYGYT
TRBV5-4	TRBJ2-2	-	ASSLDFNTGELF
TRBV18	TRBJ1-2	-	ASSPQGNGYT
TRBV28	TRBJ1-2	-	ASSLTGRVYGYT
TRBV9	TRBJ1-2	-	ASSSPIGAPNYGYT
TRBV7-4	TRBJ2-7	-	ASSTGLAGIYEQY